Listed below are T cell receptor beta chains from one sample, sequenced in a study of blood T cell repertoires in COVID-19. The assay was immunoSEQ multiplex PCR, and TCRdb's table has in-frame clones only and misses some. The sample yields about 39,000 clones, 76% seen once. Sequenced: peripheral blood. The source is a man between 70 and 80 years old with active or convalescent COVID-19. The CDR3 runs from the conserved cysteine through the conserved F or W. Each record gives: CDR3 protein, V gene, J gene.

CDR3: CASSQDSQQETQYF
V: TRBV4-2
J: TRBJ2-5

CDR3: CASSRPGESSYEQYF
V: TRBV11-2
J: TRBJ2-7

CDR3: CASSISGGAGTGELFF
V: TRBV19
J: TRBJ2-2

CDR3: CASSPDSYGYTF
V: TRBV5-1
J: TRBJ1-2

CDR3: CASSPGRGEGAFF
V: TRBV12-3/TRBV12-4
J: TRBJ1-1

CDR3: CASSHGTGPGELFF
V: TRBV4-1
J: TRBJ2-2

CDR3: CASSGRTGAADTQYF
V: TRBV13
J: TRBJ2-3

CDR3: CATSDPGTAGGNQPQHF
V: TRBV24-1
J: TRBJ1-5

CDR3: CASSAATLQWASADTQYF
V: TRBV7-9
J: TRBJ2-3

CDR3: CASRRGHGYTF
V: TRBV6-5
J: TRBJ1-2

CDR3: CASSQLQGNTEAFF
V: TRBV18
J: TRBJ1-1

CDR3: CASRLTGQSSYEQYF
V: TRBV2
J: TRBJ2-7